These T cell receptor beta chains were read from a single sample in a study of cytomegalovirus exposure and HLA in healthy donors. Clones were read by immunoSEQ multiplex PCR, and TCRdb kept only the in-frame ones, dropping some. The repertoire holds around 150,000 clones, with over 60% as singletons. Source material: PBMCs. The receptors originated from a female donor in good health and CMV-seropositive. Each CDR3 is given with its conserved first and last residue. A D gene is named only where the DNA matches it firmly. Size is omitted from some rows. Given values are once, few, many or a class for expanded clones.

once TRBJ2-3 TRBD2 TRBV11-3 TGTGCCAGCAGCAAGGGACTAGCGGGCACAGATACGCAGTATTTT CASSKGLAGTDTQYF
NA TRBJ1-4 NA TRBV12-1 TGTGCCAGCAGCTTTACAGGGGCTGGGGAAAAACTGTTTTTT CASSFTGAGEKLFF
NA TRBJ2-7 TRBD1 TRBV11-2 TGTGCCAGCAGCTTAGGGGGACAGGGCGTCTACGAGCAGTACTTC CASSLGGQGVYEQYF
NA TRBJ1-2 NA TRBV10-3 TGTGCCACCTTTGGGGGGAAGCCGTTGGGCTACACCTTC CATFGGKPLGYTF
NA TRBJ2-7 TRBD2 TRBV29-1 TGCAGCGGCCGGACTAGCTACGAGCAGTACTTC CSGRTSYEQYF
NA TRBJ2-4 NA TRBV4-1 TGCGCCAGCAGCCGGGGCAGAGAAGCCAAAAACATTCAGTACTTC CASSRGREAKNIQYF
NA TRBJ1-2 TRBD1 TRBV10-1 TGCGCCAGCAGTGAGTCCCGGACAGGGTCGTCGGATGGCTACACCTTC CASSESRTGSSDGYTF
NA TRBJ2-7 TRBD1 TRBV7-9 TGTGCCAGCGTAAAGGGGGGGACAGGGGCCTACGAGCAGTACTTC CASVKGGTGAYEQYF
NA TRBJ2-1 NA TRBV2 TGTGCCAGCAGTAGCGGCTCCTACAATGAGCAGTTCTTC CASSSGSYNEQFF
NA TRBJ2-3 TRBD2 TRBV19 TGTGCCAGTAGTATAGGGGCCGTGGGGAGGGGAAGCGAGGCAGATACGCAGTATTTT CASSIGAVGRGSEADTQYF
NA TRBJ2-1 NA TRBV18 TGTGCCAGCTCACCGGGACGGGGGTCAAATTCAGACAATGAGCAGTTCTTC CASSPGRGSNSDNEQFF
NA TRBJ1-3 TRBD1 TRBV5-4 TGTGCCAGCAGCTTCCGACAGGGGGCCTCTGGAAACACCATATATTTT CASSFRQGASGNTIYF
NA TRBJ2-3 TRBD2 TRBV4-1 TGCGCCAGCAGCCAACCAGCGGGGGGAGGTTTTCAGGCACGCACAGATACGCAGTATTTT CASSQPAGGGFQARTDTQYF
NA TRBJ1-3 TRBD1 TRBV29-1 TGCAGCGTATCAACAGGGGCAAAAAACACCATATATTTT CSVSTGAKNTIYF
NA TRBJ2-2 TRBD2 TRBV6-1 TGTGCCTGCACTAGCGGGGGGGCACGAACCGGGGAGCTGTTTTTT CACTSGGARTGELFF
NA TRBJ1-2 TRBD1 TRBV18 TGTGCCAGCTCACCAGGGACAGGTTTGGCTTCCTATGGCTACACCTTC CASSPGTGLASYGYTF
NA TRBJ1-5 NA TRBV10-3 TGTGCCATCAGCAGACAGGACAATCAGCCCCAGCATTTT CAISRQDNQPQHF
NA TRBJ1-2 TRBD1 TRBV28 TGTGCCAGCAGGTCGGGACAGACCTATGGCTACACCTTC CASRSGQTYGYTF
NA TRBJ1-3 NA TRBV11-2 TGTGCCAGCAGGCCTATTAGGTCTCCGCGGGGAAACACCATATATTTT CASRPIRSPRGNTIYF
NA TRBJ2-3 NA TRBV5-1 TGCGCCAGCAGCTTGTGGGCCCTTAGCGCTAGCACAGATACGCAGTATTTT CASSLWALSASTDTQYF
NA TRBJ2-7 NA TRBV15 TGTGCCACGAAGGGTGGGGGGACGAGCCCCTACGAGCAGTACTTC CATKGGGTSPYEQYF
NA TRBJ2-5 NA TRBV19 TGTGCCAGTAGACCGGGAACCGAGGAGACCCAGTACTTC CASRPGTEETQYF
NA TRBJ1-3 NA TRBV7-8 TGTGCCAGCAGCTTAGGAGCAGGGGGAAACACCATATATTTT CASSLGAGGNTIYF
once TRBJ2-3 TRBD2 TRBV4-1 TGCGCCAGCAGCCAAGACCTAGCGGGGGGGCTGTATACGCAGTATTTT CASSQDLAGGLYTQYF
NA TRBJ1-5 TRBD1 TRBV15 TGTGCCACCAGCAGGTACGGGACAGGGTCAAATCAGCCCCAGCATTTT CATSRYGTGSNQPQHF
NA TRBJ1-5 NA TRBV19 TGTGCCAGTAGTCCCCTCTCTGAGGATAGCAATCAGCCCCAGCATTTT CASSPLSEDSNQPQHF
few TRBJ1-6 TRBD1 TRBV5-5 TGTGCCACCCGACTCTCCCCGACAGGGACTAATTCACCCCTCCACTTT CATRLSPTGTNSPLHF
NA TRBJ1-6 NA TRBV28 TGTGCCAGCAAGAACATCTATAATTCACCCCTCCACTTT CASKNIYNSPLHF
NA TRBJ1-1 NA TRBV7-9 TGTGCCAGCAGCTTATGGACAGTGCCTGAAGCTTTCTTT CASSLWTVPEAFF